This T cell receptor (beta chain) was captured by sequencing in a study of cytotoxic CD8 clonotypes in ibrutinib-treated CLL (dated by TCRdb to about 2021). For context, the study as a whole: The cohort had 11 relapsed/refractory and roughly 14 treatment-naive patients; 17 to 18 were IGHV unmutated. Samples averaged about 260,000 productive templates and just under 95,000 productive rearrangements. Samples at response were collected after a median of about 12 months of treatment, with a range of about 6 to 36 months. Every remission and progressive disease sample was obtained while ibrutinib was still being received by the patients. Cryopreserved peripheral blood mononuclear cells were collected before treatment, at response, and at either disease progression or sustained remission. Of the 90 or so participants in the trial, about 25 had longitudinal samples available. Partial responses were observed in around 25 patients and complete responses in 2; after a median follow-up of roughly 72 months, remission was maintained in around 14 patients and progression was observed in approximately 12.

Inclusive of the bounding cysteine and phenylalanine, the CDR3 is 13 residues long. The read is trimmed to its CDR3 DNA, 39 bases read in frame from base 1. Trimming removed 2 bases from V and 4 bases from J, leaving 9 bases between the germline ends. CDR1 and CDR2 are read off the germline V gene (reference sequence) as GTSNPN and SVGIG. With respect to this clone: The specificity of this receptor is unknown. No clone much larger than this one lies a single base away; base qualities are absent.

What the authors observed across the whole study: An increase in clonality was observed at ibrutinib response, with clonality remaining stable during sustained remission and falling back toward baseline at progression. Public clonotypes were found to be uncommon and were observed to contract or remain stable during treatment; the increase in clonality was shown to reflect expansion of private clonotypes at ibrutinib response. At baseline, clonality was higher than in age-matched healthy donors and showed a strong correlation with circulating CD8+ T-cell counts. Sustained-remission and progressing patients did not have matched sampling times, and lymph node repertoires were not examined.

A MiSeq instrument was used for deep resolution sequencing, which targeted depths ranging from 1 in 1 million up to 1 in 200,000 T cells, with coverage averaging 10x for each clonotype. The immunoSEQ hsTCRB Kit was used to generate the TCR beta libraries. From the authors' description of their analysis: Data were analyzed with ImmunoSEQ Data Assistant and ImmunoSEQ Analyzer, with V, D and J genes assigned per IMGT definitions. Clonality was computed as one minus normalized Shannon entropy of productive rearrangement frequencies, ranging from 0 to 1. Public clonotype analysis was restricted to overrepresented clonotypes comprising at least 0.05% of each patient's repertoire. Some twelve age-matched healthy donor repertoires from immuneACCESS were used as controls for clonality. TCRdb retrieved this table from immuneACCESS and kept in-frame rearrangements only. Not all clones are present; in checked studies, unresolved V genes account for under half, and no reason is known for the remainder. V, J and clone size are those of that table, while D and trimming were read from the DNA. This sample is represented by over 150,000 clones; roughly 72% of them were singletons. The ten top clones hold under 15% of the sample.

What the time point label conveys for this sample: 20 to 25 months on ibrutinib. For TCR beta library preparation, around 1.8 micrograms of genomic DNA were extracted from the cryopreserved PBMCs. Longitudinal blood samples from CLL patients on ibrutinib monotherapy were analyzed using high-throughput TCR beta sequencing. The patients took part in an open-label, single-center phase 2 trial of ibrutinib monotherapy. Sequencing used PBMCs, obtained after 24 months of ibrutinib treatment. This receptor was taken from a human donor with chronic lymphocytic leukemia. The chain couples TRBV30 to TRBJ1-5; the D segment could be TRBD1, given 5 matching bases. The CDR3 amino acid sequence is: CAWSLGENQPQHF. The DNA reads TGTGCCTGGAGTTTGGGGGAAAATCAGCCCCAGCATTTT.